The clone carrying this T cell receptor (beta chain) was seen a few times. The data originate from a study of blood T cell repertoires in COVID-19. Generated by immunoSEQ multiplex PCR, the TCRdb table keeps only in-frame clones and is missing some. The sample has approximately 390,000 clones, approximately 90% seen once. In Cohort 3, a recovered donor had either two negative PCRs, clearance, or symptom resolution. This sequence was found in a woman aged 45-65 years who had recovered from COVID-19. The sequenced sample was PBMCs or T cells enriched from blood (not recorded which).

The CDR3 loop reads CASSSPPQGQETQYF. The CDR3 DNA is TGCGCCAGCAGCTCGCCCCCGCAGGGCCAAGAGACCCAGTACTTC. This chain uses TRBV5-1 with TRBJ2-5; the D gene is possibly TRBD1 (5 bases). Germline lookup yields CDR1 SGHRS and CDR2 YFSETQ. Trimming took off 3 bases at V and 1 base at J, with 13 bases between the two ends. CDR3 length: 15 residues.